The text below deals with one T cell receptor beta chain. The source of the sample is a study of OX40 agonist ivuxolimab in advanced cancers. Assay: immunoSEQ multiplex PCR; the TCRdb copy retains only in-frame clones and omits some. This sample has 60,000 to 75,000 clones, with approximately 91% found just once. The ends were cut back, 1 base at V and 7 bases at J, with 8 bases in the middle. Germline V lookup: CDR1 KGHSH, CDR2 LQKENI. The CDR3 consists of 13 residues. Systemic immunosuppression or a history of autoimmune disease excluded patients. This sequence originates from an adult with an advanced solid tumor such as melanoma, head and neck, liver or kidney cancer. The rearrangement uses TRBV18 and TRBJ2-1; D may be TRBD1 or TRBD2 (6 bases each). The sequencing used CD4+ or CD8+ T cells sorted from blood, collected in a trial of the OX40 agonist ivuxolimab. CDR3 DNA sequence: TGTGCCAGCTCACCACAGGGGGGTAATGAGCAGTTCTTC. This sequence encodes CASSPQGGNEQFF.